This T cell receptor beta chain was profiled in a study of T cell clones after liver transplantation (dated by TCRdb to about 2019). As for the study more broadly: Samples were obtained from ITN030ST, a randomized trial in which withdrawal of immunosuppression was attempted within 2 years of liver transplantation. Donor-reactive T cell clones were identified by TCRbeta sequencing following a pre-transplant mixed lymphocyte reaction and were subsequently tracked in post-transplant blood. As an antigen-independent comparator for the donor-reactive sequences, third party-reactive TCRbeta sequences from pre-transplant MLRs were identified as well. Of the eight recipients, a few were HCV-positive, while the remaining recipients had been transplanted for non-autoimmune, non-viral indications. Subjects received no induction therapy and standard immunosuppression until randomization at 12-24 months post-transplant. Tolerance was defined as complete withdrawal of immunosuppression for at least one year without a rise in liver enzymes beyond twice the upper limit of normal. Blood samples were collected pre-transplant, pre-randomization before withdrawal, and post-randomization after either complete withdrawal or failed withdrawal. Of the 8 liver transplant recipients making up the studied cohort, 3 were classified as tolerant and 5 as non-tolerant.

The full study reports these points: In 5 of 8 subjects, circulating donor-reactive CD4 TCRbeta sequences decreased significantly after transplant, regardless of tolerance or HCV status. Once repertoire turnover was taken into account, donor-reactive detection showed a significant reduction for CD4 in 7 of 8 subjects and for CD8 in 8 of 8. Donor-reactive sequences declined more than third party-reactive ones, suggesting partial antigen-specific deletion unrelated to withdrawal success. Without allograft tissue specimens, donor-reactive T cells may have migrated into the graft rather than being deleted. The conclusions were considered preliminary, being limited by small, heterogeneous patient numbers and non-standardized post-transplant time points. In a couple of subjects, low numbers of available donor cells limited the measurable donor-reactive repertoire.

The sample's time point label, decoded: pre-transplant. Unstimulated PBMCs, after thawing, were stained for CD3, CD4 and CD8 and then FACS-sorted into CD3+CD4+ and CD3+CD8+ populations. Each of the 8 studied subjects was randomized to immunosuppression withdrawal. The Qiagen DNeasy Blood and Tissue Kit was used to isolate genomic DNA. Reading from cysteine to phenylalanine, the CDR3 counts 18 amino acids. Only CDR3 DNA remains: 54 bases, in frame from the first base. For CDR1 and CDR2, the germline V gene lists KGHSH and LQKENI. V is reduced by 2 bases and J by 1 base, leaving a spacing of 18 bases between them. High-throughput TCRbeta CDR3 sequencing of frozen genomic DNA was performed by immunoSEQ, with PCR amplification, mapping, bias correction and internal controls included. Turning to the authors' computational methods: Productive rearrangements were retained, and unique TCRbeta sequences were defined by the CDR3 nucleotide sequence together with the V and J gene. A sequence counted as donor-reactive only if the sequence showed at least 5-fold expansion in CFSE-low cells compared with unstimulated pre-transplant cells and had a frequency of at least 0.01%. To ensure at least 90% detection power, minimum frequency thresholds were set for each subject based on that subject's lowest-template unstimulated sample. Jensen-Shannon divergence between the top 1000 TCRbeta sequences post- versus pre-transplant served as the measure of repertoire turnover. Changes in detection of donor-reactive sequences were assessed with two-sided Fisher's exact tests. TCRdb re-hosts the immuneACCESS table, in-frame sequences only. Its copies lack some clones; in the studies checked, an unresolved V gene accounts for under half of them, and the cause for the rest is not known. D and trimming were read from the DNA, whereas the V and J calls and clone size are those reported in that table. This sample holds more than 95,000 clones; approximately 78% were observed only once. The top ten clonotypes cover 0.99% of the sample.

Notes on this clone: What antigen it recognizes has not been identified. Base qualities are not recorded, but no much larger clone differs from it by a single base.

This chain is built from TRBV18 and TRBJ2-1, with TRBD1 as a weak D call on 6 bases. This receptor was identified in a human donor who received a liver transplant. The input for sequencing was CD4+ T cells from blood, taken before liver transplant. The DNA is as follows: TGTGCCAGCTCACCAAAGGGGGTGAGAGGAAGTTCCTACAATGAGCAGTTCTTC. Its protein product is CASSPKGVRGSSYNEQFF.